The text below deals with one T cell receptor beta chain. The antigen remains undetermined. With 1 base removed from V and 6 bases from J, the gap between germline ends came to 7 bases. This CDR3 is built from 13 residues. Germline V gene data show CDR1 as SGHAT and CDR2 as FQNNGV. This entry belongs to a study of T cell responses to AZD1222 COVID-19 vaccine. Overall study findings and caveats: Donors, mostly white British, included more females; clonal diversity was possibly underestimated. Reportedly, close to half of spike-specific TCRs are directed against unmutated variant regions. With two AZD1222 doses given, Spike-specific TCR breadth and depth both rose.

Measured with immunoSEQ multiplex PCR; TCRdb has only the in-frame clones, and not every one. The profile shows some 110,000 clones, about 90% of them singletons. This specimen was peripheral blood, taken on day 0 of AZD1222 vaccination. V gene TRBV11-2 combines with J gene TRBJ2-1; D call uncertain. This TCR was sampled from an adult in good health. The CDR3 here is CASSLGLSNEQFF. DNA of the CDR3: TGTGCCAGCAGCTTAGGTTTGAGCAATGAGCAGTTCTTC. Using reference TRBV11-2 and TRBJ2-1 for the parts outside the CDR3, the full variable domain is EAGVAQSPRYKIIEKRQSVAFWCNPISGHATLYWYQQILGQGPKLLIQFQNNGVVDDSQLPKDRFSAERLKGVDSTLKIQPAKLEDSAVYLCASSLGLSNEQFFGPGTRLTVL.